The rows below give T cell receptor beta chains drawn from one sample of a study of T cells in Graves' hyperthyroidism and ophthalmopathy. TCRdb re-called the multiplex PCR reads with MiXCR, one entry per CDR3 protein. The table lists 500,000 to 650,000 distinct CDR3 sequences, about 46% of them singletons. Sequenced material: peripheral blood or thyroid tissue (not recorded which). These receptor sequences come from an adult woman with Graves' disease, either hyperthyroidism or ophthalmopathy (not recorded which). Each CDR3 is given with its conserved first and last residue. Each record gives: clone size, D gene, V gene, J gene, CDR3 protein, CDR3 DNA. D genes are given only for firm matches. Clone size is not always given. Where it is, it says once, few, many or a class for expanded clones.

many	-	TRBV4-2	TRBJ1-3	CGSGSSSGNTIYF	TGTGGAAGTGGGAGCTCATCTGGAAACACCATATATTTT
many	-	TRBV12-3/TRBV12-4	TRBJ1-6	CASRGGQRDNSPLHF	TGTGCCAGCAGGGGCGGGCAGCGGGATAATTCACCCCTCCACTTT
-	-	TRBV29-1	TRBJ1-5	CSVEGGTVYANQPQHF	TGCAGCGTTGAAGGGGGAACAGTGTACGCCAATCAGCCCCAGCATTTT
many	-	TRBV10-3	TRBJ1-2	CAISDPGHHFKGYTF	TGTGCCATCAGTGATCCGGGACACCACTTTAAGGGCTACACCTTC
-	TRBD1	TRBV2	TRBJ1-5	CASSEGQGAYQPQHF	TGTGCCAGCAGTGAAGGACAGGGTGCCTATCAGCCCCAGCATTTT
few	TRBD1	TRBV20-1	TRBJ2-7	CSASSGGYEQYF	TGCAGTGCTAGTTCAGGGGGCTACGAGCAGTACTTC
many	TRBD1	TRBV20-1	TRBJ1-6	CSASTGVSPLHF	TGCAGTGCTAGCACAGGGGTATCACCCCTCCACTTT
medium-sized	-	TRBV29-1	TRBJ2-2	CSVGQNTGELFF	TGCAGCGTCGGACAGAACACCGGGGAGCTGTTTTTT
-	TRBD1	TRBV29-1	TRBJ1-1	CSVSLGPRGTEAFF	TGCAGCGTTTCTTTGGGTCCCAGGGGGACTGAAGCTTTCTTT
many	TRBD2	TRBV7-2	TRBJ2-5	CASSLAASGETQYF	TGTGCCAGCAGCTTAGCGGCTAGCGGGGAGACCCAGTACTTC
-	-	TRBV5-1	TRBJ1-5	CASSRTDRVNQPQHF	TGTGCCAGCAGCCGCACGGACAGAGTAAATCAGCCCCAGCATTTT
-	-	TRBV20-1	TRBJ2-2	CSAPPGLETGELFF	TGCAGTGCGCCTCCGGGCCTCGAAACCGGGGAGCTGTTTTTT
-	-	TRBV7-3	TRBJ1-2	CASSHSGGYGYTF	TGTGCCAGCAGCCACAGCGGCGGCTATGGCTACACCTTC
-	-	TRBV24-1	TRBJ2-7	CAIIPGPRAYEQYF	TGTGCCATCATCCCGGGACCAAGGGCCTACGAGCAGTACTTC
-	-	TRBV7-7	TRBJ2-5	CASSPGRQAVGETQYF	TGTGCTAGCAGCCCAGGGAGACAGGCCGTGGGAGAGACCCAGTACTTC
-	TRBD1	TRBV29-1	TRBJ2-7	CSSLSSGGGIYEQYF	TGCAGCAGTTTATCATCAGGGGGCGGTATCTACGAGCAGTACTTC
once	-	TRBV20-1	TRBJ2-7	CSARDTGVTYEQYF	TGCAGTGCTAGAGATACGGGGGTAACCTACGAGCAGTACTTC
-	-	TRBV6-4	TRBJ1-2	CASSDSDGGGYTF	TGTGCCAGCAGTGACTCCGACGGAGGTGGCTACACCTTC
-	TRBD2	TRBV7-2	TRBJ2-7	CASSLRGGRDHEQYF	TGTGCCAGCAGCTTAAGGGGCGGGAGGGACCACGAGCAGTACTTC
few	-	TRBV20-1	TRBJ2-7	CSARDISLRQYF	TGCAGTGCTAGAGATATCAGTCTACGGCAGTACTTC
many	TRBD1	TRBV5-1	TRBJ1-2	CASSLDPGGDYGYTF	TGCGCCAGCAGCTTGGATCCAGGGGGCGACTATGGCTACACCTTC
many	TRBD2	TRBV6-1	TRBJ2-5	CASSTPGLALETQYF	TGTGCCAGCAGTACACCGGGACTAGCGCTAGAGACCCAGTACTTC